The source of this T cell receptor beta chain is a study of Graves' ophthalmopathy and Graves' hyperthyroidism. General study results and limits: Progression of ophthalmopathy was predicted by the model with about 66% sensitivity and around 77% specificity.

Looked up from germline, CDR1 is MDHEN and CDR2 is SYDVKM. This CDR3 has 13 residues. The V gene lost 3 bases and the J gene lost 0 bases, with 5 bases spanning the gap. Physicians reached a diagnosis by relying on clinical symptoms, serum thyroxine, TRAb, thyroid ultrasound and orbital computed tomography. Sampling about 9.7 ml of fresh peripheral blood provided the PBMCs. CDR3 regions of TCR beta were amplified from RNA transcripts. Second-round multiplex PCR came after a first-round RT-PCR that employed HTBI primers. TCRdb re-analysed the multiplex PCR reads in MiXCR, keeping a single row per CDR3 protein. The sample shows about 370,000 distinct CDR3 sequences, approximately 17% of them seen only once. This clonotype has ten or more counts. The antigen remains unidentified.

The TCR originated in an adult woman with stable Graves' hyperthyroidism. The V call is TRBV28, the J call TRBJ1-2; D gene uncertain. Material: peripheral blood. The CDR3 region has the DNA TGTGCCAGCAGTTTGAGCCCTAACTATGGCTACACCTTC. Protein product: CASSLSPNYGYTF.